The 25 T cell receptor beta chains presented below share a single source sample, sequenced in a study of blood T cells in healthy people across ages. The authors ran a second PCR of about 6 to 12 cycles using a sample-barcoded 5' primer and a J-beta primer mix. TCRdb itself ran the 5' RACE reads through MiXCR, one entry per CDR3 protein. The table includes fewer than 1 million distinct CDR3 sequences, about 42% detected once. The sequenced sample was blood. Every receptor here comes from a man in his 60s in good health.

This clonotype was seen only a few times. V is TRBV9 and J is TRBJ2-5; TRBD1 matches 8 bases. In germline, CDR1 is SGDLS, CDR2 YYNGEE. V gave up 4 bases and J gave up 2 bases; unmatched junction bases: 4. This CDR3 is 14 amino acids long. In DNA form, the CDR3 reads TGTGCCAGCAGCAAGGGGACAGGTCAAGAGACCCAGTACTTC. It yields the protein CASSKGTGQETQYF.

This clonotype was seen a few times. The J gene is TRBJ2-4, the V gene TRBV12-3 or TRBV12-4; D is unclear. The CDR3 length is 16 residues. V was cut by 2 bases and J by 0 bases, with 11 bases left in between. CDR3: CASSLQDDAAKNIQYF. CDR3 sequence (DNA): TGTGCCAGCAGTTTACAGGACGATGCAGCCAAAAACATTCAGTACTTC.

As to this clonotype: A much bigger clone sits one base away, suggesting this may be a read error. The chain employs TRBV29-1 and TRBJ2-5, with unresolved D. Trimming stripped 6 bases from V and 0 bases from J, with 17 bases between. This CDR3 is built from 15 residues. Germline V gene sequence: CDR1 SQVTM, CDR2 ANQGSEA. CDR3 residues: CSVLVDPGYQETQYF. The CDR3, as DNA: TGCAGCGTCCTGGTGGACCCTGGGTACCAAGAGACCCAGTACTTC.

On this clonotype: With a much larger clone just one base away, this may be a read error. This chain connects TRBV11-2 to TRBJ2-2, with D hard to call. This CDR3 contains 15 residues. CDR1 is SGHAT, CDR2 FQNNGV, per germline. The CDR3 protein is CASGLDGLRSGELFF. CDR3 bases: TGTGCCAGCGGCTTAGATGGTTTAAGGTCCGGGGAGCTGTTTTTT.

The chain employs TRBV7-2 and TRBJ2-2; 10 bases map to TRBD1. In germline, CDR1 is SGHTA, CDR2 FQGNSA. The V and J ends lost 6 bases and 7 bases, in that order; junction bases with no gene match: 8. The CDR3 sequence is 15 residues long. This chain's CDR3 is CASRTRQGASGELFF. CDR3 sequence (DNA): TGTGCCAGCAGGACAAGACAGGGGGCTAGCGGGGAGCTGTTTTTT.

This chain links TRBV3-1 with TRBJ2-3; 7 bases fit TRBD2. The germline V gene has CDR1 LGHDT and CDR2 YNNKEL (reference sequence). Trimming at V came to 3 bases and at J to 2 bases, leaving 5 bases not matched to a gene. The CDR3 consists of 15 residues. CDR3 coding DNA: TGTGCCAGCAGCCATGCCGGGGGGACCACAGATACGCAGTATTTT. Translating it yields CASSHAGGTTDTQYF.

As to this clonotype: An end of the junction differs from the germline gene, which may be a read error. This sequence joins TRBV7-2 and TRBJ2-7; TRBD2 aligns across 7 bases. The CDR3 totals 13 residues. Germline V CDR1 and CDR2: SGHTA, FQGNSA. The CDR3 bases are TGTGCTAGCAGTGATCAGCGGGACTACGAGCAGTACTTC. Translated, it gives CASSDQRDYEQYF. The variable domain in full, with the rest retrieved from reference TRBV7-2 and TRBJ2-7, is GAGVSQSPSNKVTEKGKDVELRCDPISGHTALYWYRQSLGQGLEFLIYFQGNSAPDKSGLPSDRFSAERTGGSVSTLTIQRTQQEDSAVYLCASSDQRDYEQYFGPGTRLTVT.

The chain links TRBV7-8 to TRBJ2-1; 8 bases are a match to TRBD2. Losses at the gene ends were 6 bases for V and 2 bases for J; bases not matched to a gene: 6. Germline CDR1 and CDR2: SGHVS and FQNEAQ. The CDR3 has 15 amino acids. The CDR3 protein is CASRSGGAAYNEQFF. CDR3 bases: TGTGCCAGCAGGAGCGGGGGAGCCGCCTACAATGAGCAGTTCTTC.

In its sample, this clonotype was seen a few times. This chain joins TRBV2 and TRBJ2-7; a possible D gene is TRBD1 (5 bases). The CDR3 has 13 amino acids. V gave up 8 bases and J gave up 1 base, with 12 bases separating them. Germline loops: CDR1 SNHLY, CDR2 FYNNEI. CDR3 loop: CASQRGGSYEQYF. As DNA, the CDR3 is TGTGCCAGCCAAAGGGGCGGTTCCTACGAGCAGTACTTC.

The CDR3 DNA follows: TGCAGTGCTAGAGATGTGGGGACTGTTCAAGAGACCCAGTACTTC. Amino acid sequence: CSARDVGTVQETQYF. This chain connects TRBV20-1 to TRBJ2-5, with a tentative D call TRBD2 (6 bases). Germline assignment: CDR1 DFQATT and CDR2 SNEGSKA (reference sequence). V lost 0 bases to trimming and J lost 2 bases, with 13 bases between them. The CDR3 has 15 residues.

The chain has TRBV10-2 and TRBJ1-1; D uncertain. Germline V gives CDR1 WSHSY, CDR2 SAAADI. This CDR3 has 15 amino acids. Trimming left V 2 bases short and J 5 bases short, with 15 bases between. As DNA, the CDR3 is TGCGCCAGCAGTGAGGGAGGTGGTGTCGGTACTGAAGCTTTCTTT. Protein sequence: CASSEGGGVGTEAFF.

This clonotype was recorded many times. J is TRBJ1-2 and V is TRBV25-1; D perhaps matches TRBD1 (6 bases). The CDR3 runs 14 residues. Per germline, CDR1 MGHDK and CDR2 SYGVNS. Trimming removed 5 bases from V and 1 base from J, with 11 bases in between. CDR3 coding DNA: TGTGCCAGCAGTTGGAGGGACAATAACTATGGCTACACCTTC. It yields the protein CASSWRDNNYGYTF.

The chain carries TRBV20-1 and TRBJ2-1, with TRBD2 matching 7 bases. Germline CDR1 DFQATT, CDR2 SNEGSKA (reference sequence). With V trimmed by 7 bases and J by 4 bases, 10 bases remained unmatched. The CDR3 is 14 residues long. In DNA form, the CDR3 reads TGCAGTGGGGAAAGGGTAGCGGGTTACAATGAGCAGTTCTTC. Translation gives CSGERVAGYNEQFF.

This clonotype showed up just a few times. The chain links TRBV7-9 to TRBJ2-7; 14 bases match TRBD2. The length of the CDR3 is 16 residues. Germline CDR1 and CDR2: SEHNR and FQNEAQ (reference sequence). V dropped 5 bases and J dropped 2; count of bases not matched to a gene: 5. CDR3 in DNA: TGTGCCAGCAGCCCGGGACTAGCGGGGGCGGCCTACGAGCAGTACTTC. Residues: CASSPGLAGAAYEQYF.

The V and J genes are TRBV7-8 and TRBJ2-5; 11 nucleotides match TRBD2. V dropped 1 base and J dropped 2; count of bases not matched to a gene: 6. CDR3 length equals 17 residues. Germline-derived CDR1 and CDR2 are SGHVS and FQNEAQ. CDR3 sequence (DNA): TGTGCCAGCAGCTTAGAACTAGCGGGGGCGAAACAAGAGACCCAGTACTTC. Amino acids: CASSLELAGAKQETQYF.

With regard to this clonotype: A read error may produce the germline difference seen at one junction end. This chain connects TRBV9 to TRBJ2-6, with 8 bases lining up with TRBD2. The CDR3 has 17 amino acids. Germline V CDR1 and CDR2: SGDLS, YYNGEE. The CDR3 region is CASRSSGPDSGASVLTF. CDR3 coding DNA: TGTGCCAGCAGATCTAGCGGGCCTGACTCTGGGGCCAGCGTCCTGACTTTC. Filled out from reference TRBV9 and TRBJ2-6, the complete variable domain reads DSGVTQTPKHLITATGQRVTLRCSPRSGDLSVYWYQQSLDQGLQFLIQYYNGEERAKGNILERFSAQQFPDLHSELNLSSLELGDSALYFCASRSSGPDSGASVLTFGAGSRLTVL.

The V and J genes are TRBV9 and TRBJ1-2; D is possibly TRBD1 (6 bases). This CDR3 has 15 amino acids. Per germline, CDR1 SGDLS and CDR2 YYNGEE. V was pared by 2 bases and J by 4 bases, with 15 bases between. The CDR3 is CASSVRDTHLYGYTF. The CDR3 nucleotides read TGTGCCAGCAGCGTGCGGGACACCCATCTCTATGGCTACACCTTC.

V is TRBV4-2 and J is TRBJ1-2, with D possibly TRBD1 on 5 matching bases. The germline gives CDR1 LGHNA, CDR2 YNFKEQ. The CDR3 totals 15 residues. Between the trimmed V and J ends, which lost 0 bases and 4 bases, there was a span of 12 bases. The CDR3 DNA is TGTGCCAGCAGCCAAGAGGGGCCGGGACCCTATGGCTACACCTTC. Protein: CASSQEGPGPYGYTF.

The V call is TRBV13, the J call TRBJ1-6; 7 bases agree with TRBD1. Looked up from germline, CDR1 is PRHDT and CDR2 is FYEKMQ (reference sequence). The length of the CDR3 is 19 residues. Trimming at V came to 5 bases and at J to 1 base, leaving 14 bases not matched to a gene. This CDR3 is CASSPRQGGGVSYNSPLHF. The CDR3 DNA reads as TGTGCCAGCAGCCCGAGACAGGGAGGTGGGGTATCCTATAATTCACCCCTCCACTTT.

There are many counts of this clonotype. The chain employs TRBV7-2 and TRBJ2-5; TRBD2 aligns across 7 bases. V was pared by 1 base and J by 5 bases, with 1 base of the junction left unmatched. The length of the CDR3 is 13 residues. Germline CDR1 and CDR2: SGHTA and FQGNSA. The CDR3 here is CASSLGTSETQYF. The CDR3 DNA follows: TGTGCCAGCAGCTTAGGGACTAGTGAGACCCAGTACTTC.

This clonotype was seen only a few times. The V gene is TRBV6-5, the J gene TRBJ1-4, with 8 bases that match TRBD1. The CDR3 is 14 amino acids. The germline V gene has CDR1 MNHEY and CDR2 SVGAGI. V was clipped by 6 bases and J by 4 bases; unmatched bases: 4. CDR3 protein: CASSRGQNNEKLFF. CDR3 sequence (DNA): TGTGCCAGCAGCAGGGGGCAAAATAATGAAAAACTGTTTTTT.

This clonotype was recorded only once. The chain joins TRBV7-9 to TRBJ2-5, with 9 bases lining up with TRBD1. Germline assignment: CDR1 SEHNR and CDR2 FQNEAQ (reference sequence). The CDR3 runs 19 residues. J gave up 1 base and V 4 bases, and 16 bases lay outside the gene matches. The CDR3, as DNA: TGTGCCAGCAGCTCCCGGGACAGGGAATCCTGGGGGGGCCAAGAGACCCAGTACTTC. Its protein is CASSSRDRESWGGQETQYF.

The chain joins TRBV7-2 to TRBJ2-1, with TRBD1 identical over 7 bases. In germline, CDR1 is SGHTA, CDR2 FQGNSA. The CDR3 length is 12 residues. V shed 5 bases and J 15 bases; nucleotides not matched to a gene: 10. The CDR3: CASSPTPGQPFF. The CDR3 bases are TGTGCCAGCAGCCCTACGCCGGGACAGCCGTTCTTC.

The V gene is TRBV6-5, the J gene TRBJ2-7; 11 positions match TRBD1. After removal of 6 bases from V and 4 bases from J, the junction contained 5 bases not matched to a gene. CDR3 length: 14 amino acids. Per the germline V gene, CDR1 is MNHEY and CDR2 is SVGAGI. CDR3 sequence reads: CASRRTGGMYEQYF. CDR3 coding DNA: TGTGCCAGCAGGAGGACAGGGGGCATGTACGAGCAGTACTTC.

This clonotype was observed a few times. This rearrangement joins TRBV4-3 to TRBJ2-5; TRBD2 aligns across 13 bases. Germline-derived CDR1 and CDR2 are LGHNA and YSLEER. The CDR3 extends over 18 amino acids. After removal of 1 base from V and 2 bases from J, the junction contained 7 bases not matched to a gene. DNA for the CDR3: TGCGCCAGCAGCCAAGGGGTCCCGGGACTAGCGGGGCAAGAGACCCAGTACTTC. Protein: CASSQGVPGLAGQETQYF.